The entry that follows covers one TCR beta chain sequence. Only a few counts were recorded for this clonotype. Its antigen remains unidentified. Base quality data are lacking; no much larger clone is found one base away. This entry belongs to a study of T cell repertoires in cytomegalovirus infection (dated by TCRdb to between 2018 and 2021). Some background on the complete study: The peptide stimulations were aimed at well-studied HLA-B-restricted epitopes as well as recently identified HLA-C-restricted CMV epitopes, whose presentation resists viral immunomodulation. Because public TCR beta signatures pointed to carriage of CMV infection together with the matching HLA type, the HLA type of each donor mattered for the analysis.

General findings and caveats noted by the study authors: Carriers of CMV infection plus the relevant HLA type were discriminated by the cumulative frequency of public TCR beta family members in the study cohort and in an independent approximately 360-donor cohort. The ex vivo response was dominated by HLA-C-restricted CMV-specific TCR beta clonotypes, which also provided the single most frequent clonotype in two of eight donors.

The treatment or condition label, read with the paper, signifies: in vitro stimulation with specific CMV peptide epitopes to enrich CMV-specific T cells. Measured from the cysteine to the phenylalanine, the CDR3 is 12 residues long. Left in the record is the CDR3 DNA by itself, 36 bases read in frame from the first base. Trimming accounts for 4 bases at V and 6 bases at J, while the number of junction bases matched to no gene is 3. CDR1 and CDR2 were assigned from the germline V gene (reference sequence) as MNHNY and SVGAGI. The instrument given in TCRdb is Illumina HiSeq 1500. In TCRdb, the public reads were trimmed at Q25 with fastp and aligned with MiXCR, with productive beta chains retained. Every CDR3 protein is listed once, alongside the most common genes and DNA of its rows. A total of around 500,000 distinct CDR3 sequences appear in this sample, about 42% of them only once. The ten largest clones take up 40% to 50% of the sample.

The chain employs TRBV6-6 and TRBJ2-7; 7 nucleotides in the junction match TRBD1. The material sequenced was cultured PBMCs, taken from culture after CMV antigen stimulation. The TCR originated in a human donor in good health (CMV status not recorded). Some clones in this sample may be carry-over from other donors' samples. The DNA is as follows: TGTGCCAGCAGTTTACAGGGGATCGAGCAGTACTTC. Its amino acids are CASSLQGIEQYF.